What follows is one T cell receptor beta chain and its context. The sample has other DNA sequences that encode this CDR3 too. Per the original methods: It was from reference gene primer amplification that nucleated cell counts were estimated. Clones were read by immunoSEQ multiplex PCR, and TCRdb kept only the in-frame ones, dropping some. Clone size and the V and J calls come from that table; the DNA yielded D and trimming. This table holds about 280,000 clones, approximately 90% found once. The data are from a study of blood T cell repertoires in COVID-19. The TCR was taken from a man between 40 and 49 years old with acute or convalescent COVID-19. The material sequenced was peripheral blood.

CDR3 nucleotide sequence: TGTGCCAGCAGTTACTCCCGGAACACTGAAGCTTTCTTT. This codes for CASSYSRNTEAFF. The chain is built from TRBV6-5 and TRBJ1-1; D gene unclear. The CDR3 is 13 residues long. Germline CDR1 is MNHEY and CDR2 is SVGAGI. Trimming removed 0 bases at V and 1 base at J, with 3 bases between.